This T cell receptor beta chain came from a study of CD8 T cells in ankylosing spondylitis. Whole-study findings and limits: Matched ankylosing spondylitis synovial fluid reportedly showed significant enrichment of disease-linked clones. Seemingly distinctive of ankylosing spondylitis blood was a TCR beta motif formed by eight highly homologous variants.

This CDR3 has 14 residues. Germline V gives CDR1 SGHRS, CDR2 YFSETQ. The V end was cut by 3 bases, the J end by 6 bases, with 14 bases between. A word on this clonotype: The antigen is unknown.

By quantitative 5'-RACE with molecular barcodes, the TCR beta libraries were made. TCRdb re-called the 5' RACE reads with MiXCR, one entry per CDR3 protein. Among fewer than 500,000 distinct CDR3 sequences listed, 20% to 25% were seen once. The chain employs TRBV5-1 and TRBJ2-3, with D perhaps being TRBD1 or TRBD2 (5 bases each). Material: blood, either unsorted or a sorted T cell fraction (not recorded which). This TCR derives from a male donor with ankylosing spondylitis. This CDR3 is CASSWDPRSDTQYF. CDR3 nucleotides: TGCGCCAGCAGCTGGGACCCGCGGTCGGATACGCAGTATTTT. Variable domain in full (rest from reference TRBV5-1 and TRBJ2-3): KAGVTQTPRYLIKTRGQQVTLSCSPISGHRSVSWYQQTPGQGLQFLFEYFSETQRNKGNFPGRFSGRQFSNSRSEMNVSTLELGDSALYLCASSWDPRSDTQYFGPGTRLTVL.